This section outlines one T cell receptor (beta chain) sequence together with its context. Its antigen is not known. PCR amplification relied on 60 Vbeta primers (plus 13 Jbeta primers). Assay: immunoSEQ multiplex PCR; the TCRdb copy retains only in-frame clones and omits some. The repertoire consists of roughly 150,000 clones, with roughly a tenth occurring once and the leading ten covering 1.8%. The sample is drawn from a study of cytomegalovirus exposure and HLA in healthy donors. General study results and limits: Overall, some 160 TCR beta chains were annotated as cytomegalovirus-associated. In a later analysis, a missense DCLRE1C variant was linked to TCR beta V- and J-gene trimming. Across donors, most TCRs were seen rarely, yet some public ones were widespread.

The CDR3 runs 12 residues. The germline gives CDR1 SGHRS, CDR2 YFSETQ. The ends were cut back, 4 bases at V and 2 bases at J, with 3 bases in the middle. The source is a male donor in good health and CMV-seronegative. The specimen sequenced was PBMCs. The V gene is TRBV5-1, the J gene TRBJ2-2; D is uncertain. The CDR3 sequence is CASSPNTGELFF. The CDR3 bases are TGCGCCAGCAGCCCAAACACCGGGGAGCTGTTTTTT.